This entry features one TCR beta chain sequence. Unsorted bulk tissue, 20-30 mg of it, served as the source for co-extraction of RNA and DNA. Patients underwent resection of primary liver carcinoma. This CDR3 spans 16 amino acids. The V segment lost 7 bases and the J segment 7 bases; nucleotides outside the gene matches: 15. The germline V gene has CDR1 LNHDA and CDR2 SQIVND (reference sequence). The investigators made TCR beta cDNA from 500 ng total RNA, using a constant-region primer. The TCR beta library was amplified through three nested multiplex PCR rounds in a modified ARM-PCR procedure. The first two PCR rounds, approximately 10 cycles each, used TRBV1-TRBV30 forward primers and a C-beta reverse primer. One entry per CDR3 protein results from TCRdb running MiXCR on the multiplex PCR reads. Of 90,000 to 150,000 distinct CDR3 sequences in the sample, around 70% were seen once. These data belong to a study of tumor-infiltrating lymphocytes in primary liver carcinoma.

The sequence was obtained from a woman aged 55 to 70 with primary liver carcinoma and hepatitis B virus infection. The V call is TRBV19, the J call TRBJ2-5; 10 positions match TRBD2. Sample: tumor-adjacent normal liver tissue. CDR3: CASNTRLAGVGRTQYF. The CDR3 coding sequence is TGTGCCAGTAATACGAGGCTAGCGGGAGTAGGTCGGACCCAGTACTTC.